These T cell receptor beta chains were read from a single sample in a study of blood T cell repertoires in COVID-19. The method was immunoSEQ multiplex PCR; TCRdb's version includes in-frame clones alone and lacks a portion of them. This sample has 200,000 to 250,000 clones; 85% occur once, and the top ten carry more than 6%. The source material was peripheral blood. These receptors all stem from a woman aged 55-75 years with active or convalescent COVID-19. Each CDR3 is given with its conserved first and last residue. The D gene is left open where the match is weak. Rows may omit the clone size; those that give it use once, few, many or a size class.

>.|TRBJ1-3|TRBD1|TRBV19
CATSSYGTGAGNTIYF
TGTGCCACCAGTAGCTATGGGACAGGGGCTGGAAACACCATATATTTT
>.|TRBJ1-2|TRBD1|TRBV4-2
CASSPGTGDHYGYTF
TGTGCCAGCAGCCCTGGGACAGGGGATCACTATGGCTACACCTTC
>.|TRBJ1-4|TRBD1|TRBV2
CASSFGQGTTNEKLFF
TGTGCCAGCAGTTTTGGACAGGGAACAACTAATGAAAAACTGTTTTTT
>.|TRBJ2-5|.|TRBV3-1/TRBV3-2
CASSQLANQETQYF
TGTGCCAGCAGCCAACTAGCTAACCAAGAGACCCAGTACTTC
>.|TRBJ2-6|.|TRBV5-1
CASSSNGGPGANVLTF
TGCGCCAGCAGCTCAAACGGAGGGCCCGGGGCCAACGTCCTGACTTTC
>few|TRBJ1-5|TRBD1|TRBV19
CASSQGTGQGQPQHF
TGTGCCAGCTCTCAGGGGACAGGGCAAGGGCAGCCCCAGCATTTT
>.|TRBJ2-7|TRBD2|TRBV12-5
CASGLALAGGSSYEQYF
TGTGCTAGTGGTTTGGCGCTAGCGGGAGGGAGCTCCTACGAGCAGTACTTC
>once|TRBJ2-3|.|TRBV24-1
CATVAGDTQYF
TGTGCCACCGTTGCGGGGGATACGCAGTATTTT
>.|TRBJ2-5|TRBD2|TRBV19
CASSASGGRGETQYF
TGTGCCAGTAGTGCCTCGGGGGGGCGAGGGGAGACCCAGTACTTC
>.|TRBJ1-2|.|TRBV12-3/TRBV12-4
CASSYGQLYGYTF
TGTGCCAGCAGTTACGGACAGCTTTATGGCTACACCTTC
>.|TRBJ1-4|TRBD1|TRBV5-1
CASSEGQGAVREKLFF
TGCGCCAGCAGCGAGGGACAGGGGGCTGTTAGGGAAAAACTGTTTTTT
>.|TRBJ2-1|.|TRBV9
CASSLRGLLEAEGQFF
TGTGCCAGCAGCCTTAGAGGGTTATTGGAGGCAGAAGGGCAGTTCTTC
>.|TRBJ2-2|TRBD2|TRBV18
CASSPNPLAGVTVAGELFF
TGTGCCAGCTCACCAAACCCACTAGCGGGAGTCACTGTGGCCGGGGAGCTGTTTTTT
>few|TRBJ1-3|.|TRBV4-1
CASSQPRRGSGNTIYF
TGCGCCAGCAGCCAGCCGAGGCGGGGCTCTGGAAACACCATATATTTT
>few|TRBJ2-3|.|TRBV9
CASSVLGVQADTQYF
TGTGCCAGCAGCGTCTTAGGAGTCCAAGCAGATACGCAGTATTTT
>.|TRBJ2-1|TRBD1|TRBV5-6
CASSRQGWAYNEQFF
TGTGCCAGCAGCCGACAGGGTTGGGCCTACAATGAGCAGTTCTTC
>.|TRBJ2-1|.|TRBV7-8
CASSLRLVSSNEQFF
TGTGCCAGCAGCCTTCGACTAGTATCCAGCAATGAGCAGTTCTTC
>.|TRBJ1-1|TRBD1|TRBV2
CASSEERQGRTEAFF
TGTGCCAGCAGCGAAGAAAGACAGGGGAGGACTGAAGCTTTCTTT
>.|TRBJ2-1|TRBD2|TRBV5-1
CASSLDLAGVYNEQFF
TGCGCCAGCAGCTTGGATCTAGCGGGGGTTTACAATGAGCAGTTCTTC
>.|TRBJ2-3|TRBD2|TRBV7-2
CASSFRLAGRSTDTQYF
TGTGCCAGCAGCTTTCGGCTAGCGGGGCGAAGCACAGATACGCAGTATTTT
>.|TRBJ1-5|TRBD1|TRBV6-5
CASSLGQGNQPQHF
TGTGCCAGCAGTCTCGGACAGGGTAACCAGCCCCAGCATTTT
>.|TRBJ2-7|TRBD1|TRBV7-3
CASSADRGHEQYF
TGTGCCAGCAGCGCGGACAGGGGCCACGAGCAGTACTTC
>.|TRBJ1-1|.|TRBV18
CASSGQGYNTEAFF
TGTGCCAGCTCAGGCCAGGGGTACAACACTGAAGCTTTCTTT
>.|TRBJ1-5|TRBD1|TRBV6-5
CASRGTGGRNQPQHF
TGTGCCAGCAGGGGCACAGGGGGACGCAATCAGCCCCAGCATTTT
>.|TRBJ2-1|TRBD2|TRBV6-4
CASASKGASGNEQFF
TGTGCCAGCGCCTCAAAAGGGGCTAGCGGGAATGAGCAGTTCTTC
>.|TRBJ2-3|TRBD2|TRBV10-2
CASRPSGHTDTQYF
TGCGCCAGCAGGCCTAGCGGGCACACAGATACGCAGTATTTT
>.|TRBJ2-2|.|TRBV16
CASSQSTTNTGELFF
TGTGCCAGCAGCCAATCGACAACGAACACCGGGGAGCTGTTTTTT
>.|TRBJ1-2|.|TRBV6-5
CASSYDGQGAYGYTF
TGTGCCAGCAGTTACGATGGCCAGGGTGCTTATGGCTACACCTTC
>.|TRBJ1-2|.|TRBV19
CASEPQSGYGYTF
TGTGCCAGCGAACCCCAGTCGGGGTATGGCTACACCTTC
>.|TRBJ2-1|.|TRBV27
CASSLSSGGGNEQFF
TGTGCCAGCAGTTTGAGTAGCGGAGGCGGCAATGAGCAGTTCTTC
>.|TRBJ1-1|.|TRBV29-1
CSSWTVNTEAFF
TGCAGCTCCTGGACAGTGAACACTGAAGCTTTCTTT
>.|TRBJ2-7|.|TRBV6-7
CASSTKRSSYLYEQYF
TGTGCCAGCAGTACCAAAAGGTCTAGCTACCTCTACGAGCAGTACTTC
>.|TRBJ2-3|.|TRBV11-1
CASGGVDTQYF
TGTGCCAGCGGCGGGGTGGATACGCAGTATTTT
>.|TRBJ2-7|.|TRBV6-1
CASSEAREQYF
TGTGCCAGCAGTGAAGCGCGAGAGCAGTACTTC
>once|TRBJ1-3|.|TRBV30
CAWSRYREPGNTIYF
TGTGCCTGGAGTCGATATCGGGAACCTGGAAACACCATATATTTT
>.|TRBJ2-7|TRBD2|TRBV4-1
CASSPGLAGGPSYEQYF
TGCGCCAGCAGCCCTGGACTAGCGGGAGGGCCCTCCTACGAGCAGTACTTC
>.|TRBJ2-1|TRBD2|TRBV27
CASSFRGRGHEQFF
TGTGCCAGCAGTTTCCGCGGGAGGGGGCATGAGCAGTTCTTC
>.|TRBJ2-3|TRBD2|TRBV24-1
CATSHPLGGVGIDTQYF
TGTGCCACCAGTCACCCACTCGGGGGGGTGGGTATAGATACGCAGTATTTT